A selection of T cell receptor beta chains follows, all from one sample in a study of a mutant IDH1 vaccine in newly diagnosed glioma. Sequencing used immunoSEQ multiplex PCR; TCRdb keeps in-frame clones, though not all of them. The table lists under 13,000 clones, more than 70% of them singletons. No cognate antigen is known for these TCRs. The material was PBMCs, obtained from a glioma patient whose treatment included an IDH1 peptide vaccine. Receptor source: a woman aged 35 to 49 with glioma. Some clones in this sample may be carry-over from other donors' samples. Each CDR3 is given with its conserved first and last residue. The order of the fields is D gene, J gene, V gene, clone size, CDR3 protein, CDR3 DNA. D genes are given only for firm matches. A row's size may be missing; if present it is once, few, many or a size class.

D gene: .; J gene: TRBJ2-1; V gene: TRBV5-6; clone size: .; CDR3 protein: CASSFFRGPAYNEQFF; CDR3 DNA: TGTGCCAGCAGCTTTTTTCGGGGGCCCGCCTACAATGAGCAGTTCTTC
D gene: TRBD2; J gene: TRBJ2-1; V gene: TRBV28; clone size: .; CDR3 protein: CASSISLGLAGYNEQFF; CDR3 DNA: TGTGCCAGCAGTATTTCTTTAGGACTAGCGGGCTACAATGAGCAGTTCTTC
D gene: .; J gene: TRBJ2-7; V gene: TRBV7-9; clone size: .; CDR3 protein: CASSSSGTLSYEQYF; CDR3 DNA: TGTGCCAGCAGCTCCTCAGGAACCCTCTCCTACGAGCAGTACTTC
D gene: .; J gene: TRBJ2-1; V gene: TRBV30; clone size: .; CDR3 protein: CAWAQGLNEQFF; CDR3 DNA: TGTGCCTGGGCCCAAGGGCTCAATGAGCAGTTCTTC
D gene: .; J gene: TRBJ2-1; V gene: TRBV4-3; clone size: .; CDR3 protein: CASSQDGSGANEQFF; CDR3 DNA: TGCGCCAGCAGCCAAGATGGATCGGGGGCCAATGAGCAGTTCTTC
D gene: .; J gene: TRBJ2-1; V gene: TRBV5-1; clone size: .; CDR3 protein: CASRGGANVYNEQFF; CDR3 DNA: TGCGCCAGCAGGGGGGGAGCCAACGTCTACAATGAGCAGTTCTTC
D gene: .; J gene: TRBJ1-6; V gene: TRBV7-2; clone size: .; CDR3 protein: CASSLFGRTINSPLHF; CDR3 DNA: TGTGCCAGCAGCTTATTCGGGCGGACTATTAATTCACCCCTCCACTTT
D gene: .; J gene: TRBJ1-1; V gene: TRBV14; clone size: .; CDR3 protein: CASSQDQNTEAFF; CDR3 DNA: TGTGCCAGCAGCCAAGATCAGAACACTGAAGCTTTCTTT
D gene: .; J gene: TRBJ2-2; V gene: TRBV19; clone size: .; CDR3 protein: CASSIPRNLGAGELFF; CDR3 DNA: TGTGCCAGTAGTATCCCCCGCAACCTGGGCGCCGGGGAGCTGTTTTTT
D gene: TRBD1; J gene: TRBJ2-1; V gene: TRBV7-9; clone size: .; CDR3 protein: CASSLTGGHEQFF; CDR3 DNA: TGTGCCAGCAGCTTGACAGGGGGCCATGAGCAGTTCTTC
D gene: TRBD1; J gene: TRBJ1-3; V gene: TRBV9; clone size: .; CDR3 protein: CASSWGTDSGNTIYF; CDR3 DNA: TGTGCCAGCAGCTGGGGGACAGACTCTGGAAACACCATATATTTT
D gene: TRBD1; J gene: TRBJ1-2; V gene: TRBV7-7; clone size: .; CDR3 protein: CASSSNLRAGGSYGYTF; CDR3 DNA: TGTGCTAGCAGCTCAAATCTTCGGGCAGGGGGTAGCTATGGCTACACCTTC
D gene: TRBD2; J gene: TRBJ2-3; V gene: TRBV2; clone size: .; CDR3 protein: CASSEPDWTSGGELDTQYF; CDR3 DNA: TGTGCCAGCAGTGAGCCGGATTGGACTAGCGGGGGGGAGTTAGATACGCAGTATTTT
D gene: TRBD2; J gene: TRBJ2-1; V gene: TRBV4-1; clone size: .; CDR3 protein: CASSQDGAGGAYNEQFF; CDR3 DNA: TGCGCCAGCAGCCAAGATGGAGCGGGAGGTGCCTACAATGAGCAGTTCTTC
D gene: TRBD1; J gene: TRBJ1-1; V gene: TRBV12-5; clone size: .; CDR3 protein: CASGDGTGGAGNTEAFF; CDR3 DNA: TGTGCTAGTGGAGATGGGACAGGGGGAGCGGGGAACACTGAAGCTTTCTTT
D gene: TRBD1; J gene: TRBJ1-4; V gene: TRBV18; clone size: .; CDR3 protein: CASSLMGQPNEKLFF; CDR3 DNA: TGTGCCAGCTCACTTATGGGACAGCCTAATGAAAAACTGTTTTTT
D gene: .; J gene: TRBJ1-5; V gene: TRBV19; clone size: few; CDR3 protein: CASNGINQPQHF; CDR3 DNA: TGTGCCAGTAATGGGATCAATCAGCCCCAGCATTTT
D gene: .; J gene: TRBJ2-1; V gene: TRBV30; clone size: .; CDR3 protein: CAWSKVTGTIANEQFF; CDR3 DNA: TGTGCCTGGAGTAAGGTAACGGGGACAATAGCAAATGAGCAGTTCTTC
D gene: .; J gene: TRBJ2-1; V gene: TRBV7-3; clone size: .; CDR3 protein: CASSLGPEGEQFF; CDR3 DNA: TGTGCCAGCAGCTTAGGACCAGAGGGTGAGCAGTTCTTC
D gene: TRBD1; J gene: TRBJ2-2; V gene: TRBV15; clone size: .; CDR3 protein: CATSRDRTGPTGELFF; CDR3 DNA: TGTGCCACCAGCAGAGATCGGACAGGTCCCACCGGGGAGCTGTTTTTT
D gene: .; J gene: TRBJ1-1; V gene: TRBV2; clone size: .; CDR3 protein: CASSVTGLNTEAFF; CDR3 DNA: TGTGCCAGCAGTGTAACCGGACTGAACACTGAAGCTTTCTTT
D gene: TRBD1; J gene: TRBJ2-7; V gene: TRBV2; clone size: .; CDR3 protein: CASTLTGLEQYF; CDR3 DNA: TGTGCCAGCACCCTGACAGGGTTGGAGCAGTACTTC
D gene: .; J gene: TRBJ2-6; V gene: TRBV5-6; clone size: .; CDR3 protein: CASSLIGGNVLTF; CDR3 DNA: TGTGCCAGCAGCTTGATCGGGGGTAACGTCCTGACTTTC
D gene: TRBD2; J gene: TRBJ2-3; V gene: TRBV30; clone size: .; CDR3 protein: CAWTSGGAPGSTDTQYF; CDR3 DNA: TGTGCCTGGACTAGCGGGGGGGCCCCCGGTAGCACAGATACGCAGTATTTT
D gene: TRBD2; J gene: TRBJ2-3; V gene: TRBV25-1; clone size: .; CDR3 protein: CASSDLRGAGGMDTQYF; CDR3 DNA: TGTGCCAGCAGTGACCTCCGGGGGGCGGGAGGGATGGATACGCAGTATTTT
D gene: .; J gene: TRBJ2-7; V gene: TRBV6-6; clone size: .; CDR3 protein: CASSGTSYEQYF; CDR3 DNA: TGTGCCTCATCCGGGACTTCCTACGAGCAGTACTTC
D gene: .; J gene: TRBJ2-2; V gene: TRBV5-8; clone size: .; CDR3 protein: CASSAVLKYTGELFF; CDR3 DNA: TGTGCCAGCAGCGCGGTACTTAAGTACACCGGGGAGCTGTTTTTT
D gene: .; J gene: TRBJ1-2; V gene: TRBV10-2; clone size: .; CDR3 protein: CASSESPGRDGYTF; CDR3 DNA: TGCGCCAGCAGTGAATCACCAGGGAGAGATGGCTACACCTTC
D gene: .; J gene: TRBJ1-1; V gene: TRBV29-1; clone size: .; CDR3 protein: CSVAPGAWNTEAFF; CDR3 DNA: TGCAGCGTCGCCCCCGGGGCGTGGAACACTGAAGCTTTCTTT
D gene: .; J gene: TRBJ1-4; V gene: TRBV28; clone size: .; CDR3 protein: CASSFYRANEKLFF; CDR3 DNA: TGTGCCAGCAGTTTTTACAGGGCAAATGAAAAACTGTTTTTT
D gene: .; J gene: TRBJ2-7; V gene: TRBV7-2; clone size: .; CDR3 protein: CASSGLGWEQYF; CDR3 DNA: TGTGCCAGCAGCGGCTTGGGCTGGGAGCAGTACTTC
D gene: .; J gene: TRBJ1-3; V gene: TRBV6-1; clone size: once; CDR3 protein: CASKEGPGNTIYF; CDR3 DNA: TGTGCCAGCAAAGAGGGGCCGGGAAACACCATATATTTT
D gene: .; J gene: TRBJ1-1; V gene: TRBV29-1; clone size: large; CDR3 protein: CSAGDTEAFF; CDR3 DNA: TGCAGCGCGGGGGACACTGAAGCTTTCTTT
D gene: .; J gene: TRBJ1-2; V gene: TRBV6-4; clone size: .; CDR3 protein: CASSQEQNYGYTF; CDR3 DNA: TGTGCCAGCAGCCAAGAACAGAACTATGGCTACACCTTC
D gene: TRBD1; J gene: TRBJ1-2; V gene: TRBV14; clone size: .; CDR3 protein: CASSQVMTGAYTF; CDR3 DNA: TGTGCCAGCAGCCAAGTCATGACAGGGGCCTACACCTTC
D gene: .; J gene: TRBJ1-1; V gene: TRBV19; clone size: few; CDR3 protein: CASSNDRDTEAFF; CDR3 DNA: TGTGCCAGTAGTAATGACCGGGACACTGAAGCTTTCTTT
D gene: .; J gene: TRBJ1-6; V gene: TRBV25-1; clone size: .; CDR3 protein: CASNGADSPLHF; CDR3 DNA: TGTGCCAGCAACGGGGCGGATTCACCCCTCCACTTT
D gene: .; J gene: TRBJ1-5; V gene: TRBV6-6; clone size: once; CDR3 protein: CASSPIQNQPQHF; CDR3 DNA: TGTGCCAGCAGCCCTATACAGAATCAGCCCCAGCATTTT
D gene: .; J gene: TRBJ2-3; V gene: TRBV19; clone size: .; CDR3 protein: CASSIDSGTDTQYF; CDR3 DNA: TGTGCCAGTAGTATAGATTCCGGCACAGATACGCAGTATTTT
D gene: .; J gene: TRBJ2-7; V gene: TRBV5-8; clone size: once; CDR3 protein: CASSSVRYEQYF; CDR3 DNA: TGTGCCAGCAGCTCCGTCCGCTACGAGCAGTACTTC
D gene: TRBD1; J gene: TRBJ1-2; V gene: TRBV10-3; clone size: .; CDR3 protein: CAISDPQGANYGYTF; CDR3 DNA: TGTGCCATCAGTGACCCACAGGGGGCGAACTATGGCTACACCTTC
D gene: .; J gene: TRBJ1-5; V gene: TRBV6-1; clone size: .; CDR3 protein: CASSGGYSNQPQHF; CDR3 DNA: TGTGCCAGCTCGGGGGGCTATAGCAATCAGCCCCAGCATTTT
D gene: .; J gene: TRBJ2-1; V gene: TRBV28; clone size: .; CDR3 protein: CAAGRRGSYNEQFF; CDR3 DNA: TGCGCGGCAGGGCGTAGGGGCTCCTACAATGAGCAGTTCTTC
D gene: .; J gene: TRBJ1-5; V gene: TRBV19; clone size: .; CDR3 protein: CASSIGGSNQPQHF; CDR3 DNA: TGTGCCAGTAGTATCGGCGGTAGCAATCAGCCCCAGCATTTT
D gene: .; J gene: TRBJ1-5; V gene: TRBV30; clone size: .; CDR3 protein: CAWSVPGQGSQPQHF; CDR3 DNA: TGTGCCTGGAGTGTACCCGGGCAGGGTAGTCAGCCCCAGCATTTT
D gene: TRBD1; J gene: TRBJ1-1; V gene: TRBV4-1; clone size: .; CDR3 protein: CASSQDGTGRSNTEAFF; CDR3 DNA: TGCGCCAGCAGCCAAGATGGGACAGGGAGGTCGAACACTGAAGCTTTCTTT
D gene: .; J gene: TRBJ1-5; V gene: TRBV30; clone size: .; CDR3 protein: CAWSGGPQMDQPQHF; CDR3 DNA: TGTGCCTGGAGCGGGGGACCCCAAATGGACCAGCCCCAGCATTTT
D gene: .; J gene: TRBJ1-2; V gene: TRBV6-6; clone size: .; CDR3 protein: CASSSQGYGYTF; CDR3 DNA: TGTGCCAGCAGTTCCCAGGGGTATGGCTACACCTTC
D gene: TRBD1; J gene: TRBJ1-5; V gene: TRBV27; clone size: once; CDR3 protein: CASSSQQGPNQPQHF; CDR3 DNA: TGTGCCAGCAGTAGTCAACAGGGGCCCAATCAGCCCCAGCATTTT
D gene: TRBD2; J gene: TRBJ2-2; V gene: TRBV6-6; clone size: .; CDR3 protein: CASSPGREDPGELFF; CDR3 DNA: TGTGCCAGCAGCCCGGGGAGGGAAGATCCCGGGGAGCTGTTTTTT
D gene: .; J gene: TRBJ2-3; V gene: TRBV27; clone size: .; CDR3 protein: CASSFGLRAQHGDTQYF; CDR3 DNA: TGTGCCAGCAGTTTTGGGCTGAGAGCTCAGCACGGGGATACGCAGTATTTT
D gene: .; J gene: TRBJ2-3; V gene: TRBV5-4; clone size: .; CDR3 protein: CASSLGTGGSSTDTQYF; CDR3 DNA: TGTGCCAGCAGCTTGGGGACCGGGGGTTCTAGCACAGATACGCAGTATTTT
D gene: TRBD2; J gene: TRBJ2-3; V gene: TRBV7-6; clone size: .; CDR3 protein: CASSLGAGGPGDTQYF; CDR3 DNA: TGTGCCAGCAGCTTAGGAGCGGGGGGGCCGGGAGATACGCAGTATTTT
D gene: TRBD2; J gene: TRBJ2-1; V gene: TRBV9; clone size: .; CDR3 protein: CASSASGRTFNEQFF; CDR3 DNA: TGTGCCAGCAGCGCCAGCGGGAGAACCTTCAATGAGCAGTTCTTC